These T cell receptor beta chains were read from a single sample in a study of T cell responses to AZD1222 COVID-19 vaccine. TCRdb's copy holds only in-frame clones and misses some; the assay was immunoSEQ multiplex PCR. The sample contains 150,000 to 200,000 clones, roughly 90% of which appear only once. Sequencing was performed on peripheral blood, taken 28 days after the second AZD1222 dose. The origin of the receptors is an adult who received the AZD1222 COVID-19 vaccine. Each CDR3 is given without its conserved first and last residue. The D gene is left open where the match is weak.

v_gene	d_gene	CDR3aa
TRBV5-4	TRBD1	ASSPGQGGGGELF
TRBV5-1	NA	ASSLGVPGSREKLF
TRBV5-1	NA	ASSSEGPPFT
TRBV20-1	NA	SATRSDTQY
TRBV4-1	NA	ASSQGEGSHYGYT
TRBV11-2	TRBD2	ASSASLAGYDTQY
TRBV7-3	TRBD2	ASSPTSGGGSGELF
TRBV3-1/TRBV3-2	TRBD1	ASSQDLRGRRNTEAF
TRBV4-1	NA	ASSQIGGQQQF
TRBV6-5	TRBD2	ASSRVAGSNEQF
TRBV10-3	NA	AISESEDFLLNTGELF
TRBV6-5	NA	ASSYSRTAYEQY
TRBV4-1	NA	ASSHEWGLSQPQH
TRBV5-8	NA	ASSRDRGQPQH
TRBV6-7	NA	ASSYPIGPPGGYT
TRBV6-2/TRBV6-3	TRBD1	ASSRTGYQPQH
TRBV15	NA	ATSRKDGASTSYEQY
TRBV4-1	NA	ASSQDPAYGYT
TRBV5-5	NA	ASSPSILPNYGYT
TRBV6-5	NA	ASSYSYSNQPQH
TRBV5-4	NA	ASRRDGNTEAF
TRBV18	TRBD2	ASSQGLQETQY
TRBV11-2	TRBD2	ASRPLAGAEYNEQF
TRBV29-1	NA	SVEARVDIRTEAF
TRBV6-2/TRBV6-3	NA	ASSYSIVPEQF
TRBV24-1	NA	ATSDSGGRPSTDTQY
TRBV7-9	NA	ASSSGGPATDTQY
TRBV10-2	NA	ASNLQGSGNTIY
TRBV5-4	TRBD2	ASSLAGGPHEQY
TRBV4-2	TRBD2	ASSQVSGTSGYHEQY
TRBV5-1	TRBD1	ASSFETGHWQF
TRBV18	NA	ASSRIEGNQPQH
TRBV6-5	TRBD1	ASRGGDRVNTEAF
TRBV5-6	NA	ASIGRGLKNEQF
TRBV12-3/TRBV12-4	NA	ASRAGSWGTQY
TRBV30	NA	AWSVYTATYGYT
TRBV18	NA	ASSPESSGNTIY
TRBV19	TRBD2	ASSIPGGGAGGAYNEQF
TRBV10-3	TRBD1	AISGPGTGGTDTQY
TRBV5-4	NA	ASSLLRLLYQETQY
TRBV6-1	TRBD2	ASSEGVAGRETQY
TRBV4-1	NA	ASSLTPGRPHEQF
TRBV10-3	NA	AISESSGGISPLH
TRBV12-3/TRBV12-4	NA	ASSYYGNTEAF
TRBV9	TRBD1	ASSVKPGQIYNEQF
TRBV24-1	NA	ATSDAEGVNEKLF
TRBV6-5	TRBD1	ASSYLGQTETQY
TRBV7-9	NA	ASSLATLADTQY
TRBV11-2	TRBD2	ASSRPGLAGSNTGELF
TRBV5-1	NA	ASSFGETTGANVLT
TRBV2	NA	ASSPLYEQY
TRBV5-1	NA	ASSPAGYEQY
TRBV5-1	TRBD1	ASSLGTGRSGNTIY
TRBV19	NA	ASSIDQGSSQY
TRBV7-2	NA	ASSLSQNTEAF
TRBV6-5	NA	ASTSLVRHYGYT
TRBV4-1	TRBD1	ASSQPGGQNFNQPQH
TRBV11-2	NA	ASSRGLNTEAF